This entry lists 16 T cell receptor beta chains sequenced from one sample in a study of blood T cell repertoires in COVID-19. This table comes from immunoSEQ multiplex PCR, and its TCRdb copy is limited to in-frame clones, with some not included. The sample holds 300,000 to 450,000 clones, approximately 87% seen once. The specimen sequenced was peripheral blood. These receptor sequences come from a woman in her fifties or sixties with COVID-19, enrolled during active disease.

In nucleotides, the CDR3 is TGTGCCAGCAGTTTAAGGCCAGGGCCATCCTACGAGCAGTACTTC. It yields the protein CASSLRPGPSYEQYF. V gene TRBV28 combines with J gene TRBJ2-7; weak D call: TRBD1 (5 bases). CDR3 length: 15 residues. The ends were cut back, 2 bases at V and 1 base at J, with 12 bases in the middle. Germline lookup yields CDR1 MDHEN and CDR2 SYDVKM. Filled out from reference TRBV28 and TRBJ2-7, the complete variable domain reads DVKVTQSSRYLVKRTGEKVFLECVQDMDHENMFWYRQDPGLGLRLIYFSYDVKMKEKGDIPEGYSVSREKKERFSLILESASTNQTSMYLCASSLRPGPSYEQYFGPGTRLTVT.

CDR3 sequence: CASSPAGAGARKNIQYF. The CDR3 DNA sequence: TGTGCCAGCTCACCAGCAGGGGCAGGGGCCCGGAAAAACATTCAGTACTTC. The chain joins TRBV18 to TRBJ2-4; TRBD1 might be the D (6 bases). The CDR3 is 17 residues long. Between the trimmed V and J ends, which lost 2 bases and 4 bases, there was a span of 18 bases. Germline V lookup: CDR1 KGHSH, CDR2 LQKENI.

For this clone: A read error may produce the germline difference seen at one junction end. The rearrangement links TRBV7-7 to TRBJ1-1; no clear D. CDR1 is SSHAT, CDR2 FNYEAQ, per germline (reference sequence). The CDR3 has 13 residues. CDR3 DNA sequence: TGTGCTAGCAGCTTAAGCTTTTGGACTGAAGCTTTCTTT. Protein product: CASSLSFWTEAFF.

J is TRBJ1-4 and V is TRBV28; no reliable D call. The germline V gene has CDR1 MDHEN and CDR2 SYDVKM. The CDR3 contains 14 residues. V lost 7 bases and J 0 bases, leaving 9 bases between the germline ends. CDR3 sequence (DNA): TGTGCCAGCACCGTCCTTGCAACTAATGAAAAACTGTTTTTT. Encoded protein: CASTVLATNEKLFF. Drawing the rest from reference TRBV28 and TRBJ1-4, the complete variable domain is DVKVTQSSRYLVKRTGEKVFLECVQDMDHENMFWYRQDPGLGLRLIYFSYDVKMKEKGDIPEGYSVSREKKERFSLILESASTNQTSMYLCASTVLATNEKLFFGSGTQLSVL.

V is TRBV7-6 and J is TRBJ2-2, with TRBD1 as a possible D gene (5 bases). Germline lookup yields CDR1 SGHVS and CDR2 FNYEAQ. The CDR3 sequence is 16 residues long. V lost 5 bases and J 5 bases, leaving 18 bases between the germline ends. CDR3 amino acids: CASSPQNIAGTGELFF. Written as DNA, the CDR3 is TGTGCCAGCAGCCCACAGAACATTGCAGGGACCGGGGAGCTGTTTTTT.

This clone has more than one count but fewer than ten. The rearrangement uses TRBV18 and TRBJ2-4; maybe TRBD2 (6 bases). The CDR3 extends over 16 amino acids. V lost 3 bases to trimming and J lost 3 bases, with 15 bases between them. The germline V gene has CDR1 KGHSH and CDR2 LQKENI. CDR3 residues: CASSPPGEPYKNIQYF. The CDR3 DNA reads TGTGCCAGCTCACCGCCGGGAGAGCCTTACAAAAACATTCAGTACTTC. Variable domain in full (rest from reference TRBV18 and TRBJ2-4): NAGVMQNPRHLVRRRGQEARLRCSPMKGHSHVYWYRQLPEEGLKFMVYLQKENIIDESGMPKERFSAEFPKEGPSILRIQQVVRGDSAAYFCASSPPGEPYKNIQYFGAGTRLSVL.

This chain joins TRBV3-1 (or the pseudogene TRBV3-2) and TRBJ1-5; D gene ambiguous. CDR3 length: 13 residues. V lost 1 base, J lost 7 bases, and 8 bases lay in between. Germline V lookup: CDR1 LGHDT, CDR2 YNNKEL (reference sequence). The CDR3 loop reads CASSQVEGQPQHF. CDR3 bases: TGTGCCAGCAGCCAAGTTGAGGGCCAGCCCCAGCATTTT.

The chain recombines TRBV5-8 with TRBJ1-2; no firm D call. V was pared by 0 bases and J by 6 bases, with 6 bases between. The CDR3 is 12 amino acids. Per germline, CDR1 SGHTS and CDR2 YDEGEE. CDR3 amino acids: CASSLDRDGYTF. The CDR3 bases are TGTGCCAGCAGCTTGGATAGAGATGGCTACACCTTC.

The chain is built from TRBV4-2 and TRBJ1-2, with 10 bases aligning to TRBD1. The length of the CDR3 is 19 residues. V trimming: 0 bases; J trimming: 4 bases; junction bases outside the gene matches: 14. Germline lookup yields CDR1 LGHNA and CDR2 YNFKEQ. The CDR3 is CASSQDYIGGTGAGYGYTF. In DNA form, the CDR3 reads TGTGCCAGCAGCCAAGATTATATTGGCGGGACAGGGGCTGGCTATGGCTACACCTTC.

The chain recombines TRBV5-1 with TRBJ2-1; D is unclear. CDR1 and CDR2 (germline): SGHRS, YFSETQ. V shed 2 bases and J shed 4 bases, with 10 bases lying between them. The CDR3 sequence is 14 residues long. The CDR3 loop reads CASSLQFQYNEQFF. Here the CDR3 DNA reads TGCGCCAGCAGCTTACAGTTTCAGTACAATGAGCAGTTCTTC.

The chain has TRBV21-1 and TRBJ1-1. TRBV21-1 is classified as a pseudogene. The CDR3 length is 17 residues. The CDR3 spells CASSKVGRKTVNTEAFF. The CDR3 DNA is TGTGCCAGCAGCAAAGTAGGGAGAAAAACAGTGAACACTGAAGCTTTCTTT.

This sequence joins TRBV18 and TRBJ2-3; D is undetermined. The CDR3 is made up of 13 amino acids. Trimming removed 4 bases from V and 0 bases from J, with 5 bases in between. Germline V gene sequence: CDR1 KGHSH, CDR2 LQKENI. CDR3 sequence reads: CASSQRSTDTQYF. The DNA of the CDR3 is TGTGCCAGCTCACAACGGAGCACAGATACGCAGTATTTT.

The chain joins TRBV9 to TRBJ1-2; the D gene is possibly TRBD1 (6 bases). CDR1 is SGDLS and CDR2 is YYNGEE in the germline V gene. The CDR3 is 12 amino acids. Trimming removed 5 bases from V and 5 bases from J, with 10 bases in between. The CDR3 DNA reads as TGTGCCAGCAGTTTGGACAGATATGGCTACACCTTC. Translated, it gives CASSLDRYGYTF.

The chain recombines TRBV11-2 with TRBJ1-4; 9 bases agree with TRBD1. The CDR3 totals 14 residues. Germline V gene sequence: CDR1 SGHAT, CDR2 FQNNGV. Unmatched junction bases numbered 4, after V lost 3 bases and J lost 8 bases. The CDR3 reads CASSFGTGWEKLFF. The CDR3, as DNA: TGTGCCAGCAGCTTCGGGACAGGGTGGGAAAAACTGTTTTTT.

CDR3 coding DNA: TGTGCCAGCAGTTTGTGGACAGGGTCCGGGGAGCTGTTTTTT. Its translation: CASSLWTGSGELFF. The V call is TRBV28, the J call TRBJ2-2; 8 nucleotides match TRBD1. This CDR3 comprises 14 residues. Germline V gene data show CDR1 as MDHEN and CDR2 as SYDVKM. V gave up 3 bases and J gave up 6 bases; unmatched junction bases: 3. The entire variable domain, with the rest obtained from reference TRBV28 and TRBJ2-2, is as follows: DVKVTQSSRYLVKRTGEKVFLECVQDMDHENMFWYRQDPGLGLRLIYFSYDVKMKEKGDIPEGYSVSREKKERFSLILESASTNQTSMYLCASSLWTGSGELFFGEGSRLTVL.

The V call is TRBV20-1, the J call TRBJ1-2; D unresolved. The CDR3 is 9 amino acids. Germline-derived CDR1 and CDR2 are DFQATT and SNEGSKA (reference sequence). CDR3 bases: TGCAGGGTGGCATCGGGCTACACCTTC. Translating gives CRVASGYTF.